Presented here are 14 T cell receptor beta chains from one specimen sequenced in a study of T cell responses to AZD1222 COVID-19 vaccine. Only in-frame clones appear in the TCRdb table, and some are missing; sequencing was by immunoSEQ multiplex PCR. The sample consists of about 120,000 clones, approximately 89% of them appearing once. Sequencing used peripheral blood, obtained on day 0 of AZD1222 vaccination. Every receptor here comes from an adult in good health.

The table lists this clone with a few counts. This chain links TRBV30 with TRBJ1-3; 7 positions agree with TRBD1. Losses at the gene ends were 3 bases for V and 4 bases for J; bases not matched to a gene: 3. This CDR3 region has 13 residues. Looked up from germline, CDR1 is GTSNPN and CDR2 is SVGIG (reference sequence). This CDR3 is CAWRSGGGNTIYF. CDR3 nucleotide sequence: TGTGCCTGGAGATCAGGGGGGGGAAACACCATATATTTT.

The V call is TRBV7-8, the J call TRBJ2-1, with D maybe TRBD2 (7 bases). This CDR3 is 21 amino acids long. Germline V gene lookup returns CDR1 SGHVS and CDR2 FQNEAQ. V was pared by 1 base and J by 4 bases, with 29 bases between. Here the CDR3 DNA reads TGTGCCAGCAGCTTAGGGCATAGGACTGGCGGGGGCCTGAAAAGATACAATGAGCAGTTCTTC. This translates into CASSLGHRTGGGLKRYNEQFF.

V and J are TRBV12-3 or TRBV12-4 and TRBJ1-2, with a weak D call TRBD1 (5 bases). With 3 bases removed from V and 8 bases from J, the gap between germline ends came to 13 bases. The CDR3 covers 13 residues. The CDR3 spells CASSLGRGEGYTF. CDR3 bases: TGTGCCAGCAGTTTGGGACGGGGGGAGGGCTACACCTTC.

The CDR3 DNA reads TGTGCCAGCAGCTCGGACGGGGGGTGGGGAAACATTCAGTACTTC. Protein sequence: CASSSDGGWGNIQYF. The rearrangement links TRBV7-2 to TRBJ2-4, with 7 bases aligning to TRBD2. Germline V gene sequence: CDR1 SGHTA, CDR2 FQGNSA. V dropped 4 bases and J dropped 6; count of bases not matched to a gene: 9. The CDR3 loop spans 15 amino acids.

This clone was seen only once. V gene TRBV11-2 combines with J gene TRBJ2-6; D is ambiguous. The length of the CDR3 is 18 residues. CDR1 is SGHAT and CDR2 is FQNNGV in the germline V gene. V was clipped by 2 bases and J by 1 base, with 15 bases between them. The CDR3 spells CASSLSVSPLSGANVLTF. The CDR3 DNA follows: TGTGCCAGCAGCTTATCGGTGTCACCCCTATCTGGGGCCAACGTCCTGACTTTC.

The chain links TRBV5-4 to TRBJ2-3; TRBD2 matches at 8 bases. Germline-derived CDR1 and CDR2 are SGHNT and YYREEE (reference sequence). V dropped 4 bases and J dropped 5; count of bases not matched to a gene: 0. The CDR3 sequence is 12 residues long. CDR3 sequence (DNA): TGTGCCAGCAGCCGGGGGGGAGATACGCAGTATTTT. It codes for CASSRGGDTQYF.

CDR3 loop: CASSLEGQSYGYTF. The CDR3 DNA sequence: TGTGCCAGCAGCTTAGAGGGACAGAGCTATGGCTACACCTTC. The genes are TRBV7-9 and TRBJ1-2, with TRBD1 matching over 7 bases. The CDR3 sequence is 14 residues long. CDR1 is SEHNR and CDR2 is FQNEAQ in the germline V gene (reference sequence). Trimming removed 1 base from V and 4 bases from J; junction bases left unmatched: 3.

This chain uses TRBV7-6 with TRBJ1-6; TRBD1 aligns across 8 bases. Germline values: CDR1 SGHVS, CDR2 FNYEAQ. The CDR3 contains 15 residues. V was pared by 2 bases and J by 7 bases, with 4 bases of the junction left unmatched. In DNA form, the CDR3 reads TGTGCCAGCAGCTTACAGGGGGCGGTAAATTCACCCCTCCACTTT. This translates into CASSLQGAVNSPLHF.

The CDR3 loop is CASSYKRQAEAFF. The CDR3 DNA is TGTGCCAGCAGTTACAAGAGGCAGGCTGAAGCTTTCTTT. The chain links TRBV6-5 to TRBJ1-1; D is unresolved. Germline V CDR1 and CDR2: MNHEY, SVGAGI. The CDR3 sequence is 13 residues long. V gave up 2 bases and J gave up 6 bases, with 10 bases separating them.

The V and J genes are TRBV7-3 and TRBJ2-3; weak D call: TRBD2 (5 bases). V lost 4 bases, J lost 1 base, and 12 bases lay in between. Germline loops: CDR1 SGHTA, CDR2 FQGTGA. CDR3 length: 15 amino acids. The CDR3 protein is CASSYSGVGTDTQYF. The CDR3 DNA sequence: TGTGCCAGCAGCTATTCCGGGGTTGGCACAGATACGCAGTATTTT.

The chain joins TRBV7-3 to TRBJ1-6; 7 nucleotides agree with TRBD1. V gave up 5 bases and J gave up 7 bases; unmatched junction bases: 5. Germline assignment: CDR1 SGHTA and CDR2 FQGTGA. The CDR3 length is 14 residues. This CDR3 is CASSPGQMNSPLHF. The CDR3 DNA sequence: TGTGCCAGCAGCCCGGGACAGATGAATTCACCCCTCCACTTT.

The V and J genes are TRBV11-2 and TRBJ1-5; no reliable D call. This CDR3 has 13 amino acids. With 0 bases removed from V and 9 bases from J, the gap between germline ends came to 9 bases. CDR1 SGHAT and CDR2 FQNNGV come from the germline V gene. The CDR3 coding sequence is TGTGCCAGCAGCTTAGATAATGGAGGGCCCCAGCATTTT. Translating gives CASSLDNGGPQHF.

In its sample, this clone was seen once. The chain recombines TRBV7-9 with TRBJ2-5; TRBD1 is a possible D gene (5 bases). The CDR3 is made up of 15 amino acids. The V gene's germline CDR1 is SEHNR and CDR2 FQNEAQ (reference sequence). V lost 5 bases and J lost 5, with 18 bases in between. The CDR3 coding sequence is TGTGCCAGCAGCCTACCGGACACAAATAGGGAGACCCAGTACTTC. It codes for CASSLPDTNRETQYF.

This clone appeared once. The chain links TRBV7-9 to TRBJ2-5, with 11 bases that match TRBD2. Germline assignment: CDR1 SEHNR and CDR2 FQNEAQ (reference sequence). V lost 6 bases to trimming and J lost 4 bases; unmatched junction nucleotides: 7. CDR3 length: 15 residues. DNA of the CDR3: TGTGCCAGCAGATATAGCGGGGGGGCCCCAGAGACCCAGTACTTC. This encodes CASRYSGGAPETQYF.